This is a list of T cell receptor beta chains from one sample in a study of blood T cell repertoires in COVID-19. Method: immunoSEQ multiplex PCR; TCRdb's copy keeps in-frame clones and lacks some. Of nearly 250,000 clones listed, 65% to 90% are singletons. Specimen: PBMCs or T cells enriched from blood (not recorded which). Every receptor here comes from a woman aged 50 to 60 with acute COVID-19. Each CDR3 is given with its conserved first and last residue. D genes are given only for firm matches. A clone size is listed for some rows: how often the clone was seen (once, few, many), or a class if it is expanded.

clone_size d_call j_call v_call cdr3_nt cdr3_aa
NA NA TRBJ2-7 TRBV4-2 TGTGCCAGCAGCCCAAAACAGGGCCCCACGGAAGAGCAGTACTTC CASSPKQGPTEEQYF
NA NA TRBJ2-1 TRBV7-2 TGTGCCAGCAGCTCCAATCGGTATGAGCAGTTCTTC CASSSNRYEQFF
NA NA TRBJ2-3 TRBV12-5 TGTGCTAGTGAAAGCGGCTTCACAGATACGCAGTATTTT CASESGFTDTQYF
NA NA TRBJ2-2 TRBV7-6 TGTGCCAGCAGCTTAGTAGGAGCAGACACCGGGGAGCTGTTTTTT CASSLVGADTGELFF
NA NA TRBJ1-2 TRBV7-8 TGTGCCAGCAGCCAGACAGGATATGGCTACACCTTC CASSQTGYGYTF
NA NA TRBJ1-1 TRBV7-9 TGTGCCAGCAGCCCGGTACTCACTGAAGCTTTCTTT CASSPVLTEAFF
few NA TRBJ2-2 TRBV19 TGTGCCAGTAGTAAACCAGGGGATTTTTTCCCCGGGGAGCTGTTTTTT CASSKPGDFFPGELFF
NA TRBD1 TRBJ2-2 TRBV11-3 TGTGCCAGCAGCTTAAAAGGTTGGACAGGGGCTCATCCCGGGGAGCTGTTTTTT CASSLKGWTGAHPGELFF
NA NA TRBJ1-6 TRBV6-5 TGTGCCAGCAGTTCCAGGACGGGGAATTCACCCCTCCACTTT CASSSRTGNSPLHF
NA TRBD1 TRBJ2-5 TRBV6-5 TGTGCCAGCAGTTACTGGGGACAGGGTAGGGAGACCCAGTACTTC CASSYWGQGRETQYF
NA NA TRBJ2-2 TRBV7-2 TGTGCCAGCAGCAGCCCCAGGGTATCCGGGGAGCTGTTTTTT CASSSPRVSGELFF
NA TRBD2 TRBJ2-7 TRBV6-5 TGTGCCAGCAGTTACGGGCGGGGGACCTACGAGCAGTACTTC CASSYGRGTYEQYF
NA NA TRBJ1-2 TRBV29-1 TGCAGCGTTGAGTCCAGGTTCCGGAGGGGCTACACCTTC CSVESRFRRGYTF
NA NA TRBJ2-7 TRBV7-2 TGTGCCAGCAGCCCCCTCCGGAGGGGCGAGCAGTACTTC CASSPLRRGEQYF
NA NA TRBJ2-4 TRBV4-3 TGCGCCAGCAGCCAGTCAACTCTAGCCAAAAACATTCAGTACTTC CASSQSTLAKNIQYF
NA TRBD1 TRBJ2-7 TRBV6-2/TRBV6-3 TGTGCCAGCAGTTACGGTATCTTGACAGGGATTCCCTACGAGCAGTACTTC CASSYGILTGIPYEQYF
NA NA TRBJ1-2 TRBV7-2 TGTGCCAGCAGCTTAGACCGTTTGGGGGCCGCGGGTGGCTACACCTTC CASSLDRLGAAGGYTF
NA NA TRBJ2-7 TRBV21-1 TGTGCCAGCAGCAAAGTTTCGACTACCAACTACGAGCAGTACTTC CASSKVSTTNYEQYF
NA NA TRBJ1-6 TRBV5-1 TGCGCCAGCAGCTTGGATGGCAGGATTAATTCACCCCTCCACTTT CASSLDGRINSPLHF
NA NA TRBJ1-6 TRBV4-3 TGCGCCAGCAGCCAAGAAAACAGGGTCGGTTATTCGGGCTCCTATAATTCACCCCTCCACTTT CASSQENRVGYSGSYNSPLHF
NA TRBD1 TRBJ2-7 TRBV11-2 TGTGCCAGCAGCTTCTTTCGACAGGGAAACTCCCATGAGCAGTACTTC CASSFFRQGNSHEQYF
NA NA TRBJ1-6 TRBV30 TGTGCCTGGCAGGACAGCCTTAATTCACCCCTCCACTTT CAWQDSLNSPLHF
NA TRBD2 TRBJ2-2 TRBV11-2 TGTGCCAGCAGCCCCCTTAGCGGGGGGGCGTCCACCGGGGAGCTGTTTTTT CASSPLSGGASTGELFF
NA TRBD1 TRBJ2-7 TRBV5-1 TGCGCCAGCAGCAAGCGGACAGGGAACTCCTACGAGCAGTACTTC CASSKRTGNSYEQYF
NA NA TRBJ1-2 TRBV7-6 TGTGCCAGCACCCCGGGAGGGAGCTATGGCTACACCTTC CASTPGGSYGYTF
NA NA TRBJ1-2 TRBV12-3/TRBV12-4 TGTGCCAGCAGCGGGACTTTCTATGGCTACACCTTC CASSGTFYGYTF
many TRBD1 TRBJ1-1 TRBV5-4 TGTGCCAGCAGCGCCAACAGGGGTATGAACACTGAAGCTTTCTTT CASSANRGMNTEAFF
NA TRBD2 TRBJ2-5 TRBV6-5 TGTGCCAGCATTCGACTAGCGGGGGCGGGGGAGACCCAGTACTTC CASIRLAGAGETQYF
once NA TRBJ1-1 TRBV7-2 TGTGCCAGCAGCATTAGAAGAGGAAACACTGAAGCTTTCTTT CASSIRRGNTEAFF
NA TRBD1 TRBJ1-1 TRBV7-2 TGTGCCGATGACAGGGGGCTAGGGAACACTGAAGCTTTCTTT CADDRGLGNTEAFF
few TRBD1 TRBJ1-3 TRBV2 TGTGCCAGCAGCGTAGGGGACAGGGGAGGCGGAAACACCATATATTTT CASSVGDRGGGNTIYF
NA TRBD1 TRBJ1-5 TRBV30 TGTGCCTGGAGTCGGACAGGGATAGGCAATCAGCCCCAGCATTTT CAWSRTGIGNQPQHF
NA NA TRBJ1-1 TRBV3-1/TRBV3-2 TGTGCCAGCCGACGGTCAGGGCTCCCATCTCAGAACACTGAAGCTTTCTTT CASRRSGLPSQNTEAFF
once NA TRBJ1-1 TRBV19 TGTGCCAGTAGCCTTTCGGGTCTCACTGAAGCTTTCTTT CASSLSGLTEAFF
few TRBD1 TRBJ2-7 TRBV11-2 TGTGCCAGCAGCTTACTTGGGACAGGGGTCTACGAGCAGTACTTC CASSLLGTGVYEQYF
NA NA TRBJ1-1 TRBV9 TGTGCCAGCAGCCCCCGGGGGATATATGGATGGGGCACTGAAGCTTTCTTT CASSPRGIYGWGTEAFF
NA TRBD1 TRBJ1-1 TRBV12-3/TRBV12-4 TGTGCCAGCAGATCTGACAGGGGCGCTGAAGCTTTCTTT CASRSDRGAEAFF
NA NA TRBJ1-1 TRBV25-1 TGTGCCAGCAGTGATACATCTCAGGGGAAGGGCACTGAAGCTTTCTTT CASSDTSQGKGTEAFF
NA TRBD2 TRBJ2-3 TRBV2 TGTGCCAGCAGTAGAGCTAGCGGGGGGTCAGATACGCAGTATTTT CASSRASGGSDTQYF
NA TRBD2 TRBJ2-7 TRBV29-1 TGCAGCGTAACTATAGCGGGGGGCGGACACGAGCAGTACTTC CSVTIAGGGHEQYF
NA NA TRBJ1-6 TRBV9 TGTGCCAGCAGCGTCGGGAGCTCCTATAATTCACCCCTCCACTTT CASSVGSSYNSPLHF
NA NA TRBJ1-6 TRBV6-5 TGTGCCAGCAGCACCCGGCCGGGGGGCCAGACACCCCTCCACTTT CASSTRPGGQTPLHF
NA NA TRBJ1-6 TRBV4-1 TGCGCCAGCAGCCAAATAACAGATTTCAATTCACCCCTCCACTTT CASSQITDFNSPLHF
NA NA TRBJ2-5 TRBV15 TGTGCCACCAGCAGAGATTCGCGAGGGATCCAAGAGACCCAGTACTTC CATSRDSRGIQETQYF
NA NA TRBJ1-2 TRBV3-1/TRBV3-2 TGTGCCAGCAGCCGCACACCGAGGGAACTATATGGCTACACCTTC CASSRTPRELYGYTF
NA NA TRBJ1-2 TRBV6-5 TGTGCCAGCAGTTACTCGGAGGGAATAAGTGGGGATGGCTACACCTTC CASSYSEGISGDGYTF
NA NA TRBJ1-1 TRBV9 TGTGCCAGCAGCACCAGGCCAAACACTGAAGCTTTCTTT CASSTRPNTEAFF
NA TRBD1 TRBJ1-2 TRBV6-2/TRBV6-3 TGTGCCAGCAGTATCGACAGGGTACGGGGCTACACCTTC CASSIDRVRGYTF
NA NA TRBJ1-1 TRBV18 TGTGCCAGCTCACCTGTTGGCCCCCACACTGAAGCTTTCTTT CASSPVGPHTEAFF
NA TRBD1 TRBJ2-7 TRBV4-1 TGCGCCAGCAGCCAGGACAGGGGGCAAAGTTACGAGCAGTACTTC CASSQDRGQSYEQYF
NA TRBD2 TRBJ2-7 TRBV18 TGTGCCAGCTCACCGAGCGGGGGGGCTTACGAGCAGTACTTC CASSPSGGAYEQYF